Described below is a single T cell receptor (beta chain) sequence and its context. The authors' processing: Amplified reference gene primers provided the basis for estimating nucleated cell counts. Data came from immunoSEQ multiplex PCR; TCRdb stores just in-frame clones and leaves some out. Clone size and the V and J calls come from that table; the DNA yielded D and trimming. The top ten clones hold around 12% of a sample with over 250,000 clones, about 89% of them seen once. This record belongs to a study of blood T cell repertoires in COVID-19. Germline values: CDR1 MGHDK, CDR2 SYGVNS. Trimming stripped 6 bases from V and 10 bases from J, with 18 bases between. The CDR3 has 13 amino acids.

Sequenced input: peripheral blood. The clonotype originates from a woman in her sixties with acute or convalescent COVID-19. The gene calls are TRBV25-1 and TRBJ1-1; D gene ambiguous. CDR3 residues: CASRAAAAAVAFF. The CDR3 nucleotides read TGTGCCAGCAGGGCGGCGGCAGCTGCTGTAGCTTTCTTT.